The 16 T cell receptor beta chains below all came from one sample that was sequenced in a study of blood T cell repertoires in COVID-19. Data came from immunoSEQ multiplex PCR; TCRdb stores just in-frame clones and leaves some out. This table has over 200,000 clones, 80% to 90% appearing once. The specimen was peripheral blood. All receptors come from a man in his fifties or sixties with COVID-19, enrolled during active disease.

The CDR3 region is CASSSDRGTEAFF. The CDR3 DNA sequence: TGTGCCAGCTCATCAGACAGGGGCACTGAAGCTTTCTTT. The chain uses TRBV18 and TRBJ1-1; 8 bases map to TRBD1. The CDR3 contains 13 residues. Germline V gene sequence: CDR1 KGHSH, CDR2 LQKENI. Trimming at V came to 5 bases and at J to 4 bases, leaving 3 bases not matched to a gene.

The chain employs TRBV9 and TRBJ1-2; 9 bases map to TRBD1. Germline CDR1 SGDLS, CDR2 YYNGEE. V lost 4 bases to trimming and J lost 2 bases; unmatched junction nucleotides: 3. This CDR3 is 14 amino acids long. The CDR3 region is CASSLGTGNYGYTF. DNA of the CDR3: TGTGCCAGCAGCCTTGGGACAGGGAACTATGGCTACACCTTC.

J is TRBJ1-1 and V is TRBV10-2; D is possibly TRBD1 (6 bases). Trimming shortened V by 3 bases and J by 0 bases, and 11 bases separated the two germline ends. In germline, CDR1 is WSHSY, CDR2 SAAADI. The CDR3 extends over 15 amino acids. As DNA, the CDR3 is TGCGCCAGCAGTGATATCTGGGGGCTGAACACTGAAGCTTTCTTT. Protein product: CASSDIWGLNTEAFF.

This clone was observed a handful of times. CDR3 bases: TGCGCCAGCAGTGCTAGCGGGAGATGGAACGAGCAGTACTTC. As protein: CASSASGRWNEQYF. The chain links TRBV10-1 to TRBJ2-7; 10 bases fit TRBD2. V dropped 4 bases and J dropped 5; count of bases not matched to a gene: 5. CDR1 and CDR2 (germline): WNHNN, SYGVQD (reference sequence). CDR3 length: 14 residues.

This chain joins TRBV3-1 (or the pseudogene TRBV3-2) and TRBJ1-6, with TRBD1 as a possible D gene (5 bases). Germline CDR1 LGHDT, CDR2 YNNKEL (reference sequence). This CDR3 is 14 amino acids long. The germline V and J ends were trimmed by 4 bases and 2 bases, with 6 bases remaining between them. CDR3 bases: TGTGCCAGCAGCCTCAGGGCCTATAATTCACCCCTCCACTTT. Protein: CASSLRAYNSPLHF.

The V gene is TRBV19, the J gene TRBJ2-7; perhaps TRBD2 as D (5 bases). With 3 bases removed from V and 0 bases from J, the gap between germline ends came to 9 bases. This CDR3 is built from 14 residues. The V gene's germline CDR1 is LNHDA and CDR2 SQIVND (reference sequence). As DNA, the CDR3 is TGTGCCAGTAGTATTGGACTCGACTCCTACGAGCAGTACTTC. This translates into CASSIGLDSYEQYF. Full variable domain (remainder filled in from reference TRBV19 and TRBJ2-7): DGGITQSPKYLFRKEGQNVTLSCEQNLNHDAMYWYRQDPGQGLRLIYYSQIVNDFQKGDIAEGYSVSREKKESFPLTVTSAQKNPTAFYLCASSIGLDSYEQYFGPGTRLTVT.

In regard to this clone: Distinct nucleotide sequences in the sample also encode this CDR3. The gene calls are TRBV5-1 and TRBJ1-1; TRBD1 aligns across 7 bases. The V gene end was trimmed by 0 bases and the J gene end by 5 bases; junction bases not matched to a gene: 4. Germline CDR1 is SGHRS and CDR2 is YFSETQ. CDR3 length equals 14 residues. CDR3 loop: CASSLEQGSTEAFF. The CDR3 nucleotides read TGCGCCAGCAGCTTGGAACAGGGGAGTACTGAAGCTTTCTTT.

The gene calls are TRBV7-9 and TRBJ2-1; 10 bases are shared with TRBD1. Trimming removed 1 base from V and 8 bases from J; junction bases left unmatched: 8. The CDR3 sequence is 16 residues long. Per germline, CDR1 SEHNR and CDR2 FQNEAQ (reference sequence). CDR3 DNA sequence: TGTGCCAGCAGCTTAGAATGGGGACAGGGGAGTGATGAGCAGTTCTTC. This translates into CASSLEWGQGSDEQFF. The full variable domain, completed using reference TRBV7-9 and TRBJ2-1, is DTGVSQNPRHKITKRGQNVTFRCDPISEHNRLYWYRQTLGQGPEFLTYFQNEAQLEKSRLLSDRFSAERPKGSFSTLEIQRTEQGDSAMYLCASSLEWGQGSDEQFFGPGTRLTVL.

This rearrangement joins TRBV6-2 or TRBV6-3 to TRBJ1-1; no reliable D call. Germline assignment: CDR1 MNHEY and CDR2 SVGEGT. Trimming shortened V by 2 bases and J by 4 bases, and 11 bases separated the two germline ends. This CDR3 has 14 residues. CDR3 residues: CASSYDGGFTEAFF. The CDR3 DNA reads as TGTGCCAGCAGTTACGATGGAGGTTTCACTGAAGCTTTCTTT.

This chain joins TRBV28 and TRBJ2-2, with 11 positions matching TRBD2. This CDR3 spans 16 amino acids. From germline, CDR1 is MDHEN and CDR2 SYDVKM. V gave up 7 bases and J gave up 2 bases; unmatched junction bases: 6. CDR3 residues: CASTPGLAVNTGELFF. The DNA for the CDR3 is TGTGCCAGCACCCCGGGACTAGCGGTTAACACCGGGGAGCTGTTTTTT.

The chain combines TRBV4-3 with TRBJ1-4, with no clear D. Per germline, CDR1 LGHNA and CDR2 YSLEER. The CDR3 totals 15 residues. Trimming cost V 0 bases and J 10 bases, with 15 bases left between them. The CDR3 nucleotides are TGCGCCAGCAGCCAAGAGTGGAGTACTCAAGGAAAACTGTTTTTT. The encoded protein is CASSQEWSTQGKLFF.

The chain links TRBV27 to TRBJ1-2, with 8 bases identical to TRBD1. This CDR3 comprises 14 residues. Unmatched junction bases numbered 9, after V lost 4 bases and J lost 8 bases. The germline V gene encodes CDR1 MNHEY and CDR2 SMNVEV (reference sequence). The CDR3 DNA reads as TGTGCCAGCAGTTCTCTACGGACAGGGCCGGGCTACACCTTC. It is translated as CASSSLRTGPGYTF.

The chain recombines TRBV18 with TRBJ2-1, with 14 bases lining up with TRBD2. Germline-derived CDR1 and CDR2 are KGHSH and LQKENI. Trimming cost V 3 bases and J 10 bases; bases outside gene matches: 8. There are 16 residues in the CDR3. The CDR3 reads CASSPQGLAGVWEQFF. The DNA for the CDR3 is TGTGCCAGCTCACCGCAGGGACTAGCGGGAGTTTGGGAGCAGTTCTTC.

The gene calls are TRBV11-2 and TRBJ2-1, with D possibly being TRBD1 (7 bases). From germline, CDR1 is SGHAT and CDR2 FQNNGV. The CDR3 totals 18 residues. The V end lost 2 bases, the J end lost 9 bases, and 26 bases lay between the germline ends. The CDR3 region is CASSLISDNLGGGGEQFF. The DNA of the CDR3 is TGTGCCAGCAGCTTAATCTCGGACAACCTAGGAGGGGGCGGTGAGCAGTTCTTC.

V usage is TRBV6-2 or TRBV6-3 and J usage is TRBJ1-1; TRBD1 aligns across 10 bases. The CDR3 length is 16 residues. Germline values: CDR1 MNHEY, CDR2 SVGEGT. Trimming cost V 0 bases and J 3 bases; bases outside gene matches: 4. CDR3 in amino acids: CASSYSAGTGDTEAFF. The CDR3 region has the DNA TGTGCCAGCAGTTACTCGGCCGGGACAGGGGACACTGAAGCTTTCTTT.

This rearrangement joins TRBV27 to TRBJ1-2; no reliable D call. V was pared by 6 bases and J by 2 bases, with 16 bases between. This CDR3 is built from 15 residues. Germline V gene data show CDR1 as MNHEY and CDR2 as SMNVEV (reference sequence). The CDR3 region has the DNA TGTGCCAGCAGGTCACCACACGGCGGAAACTATGGCTACACCTTC. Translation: CASRSPHGGNYGYTF.